This is a list of T cell receptor beta chains from one sample in a study of T cells in Graves' hyperthyroidism and ophthalmopathy. TCRdb re-called the multiplex PCR reads with MiXCR, one entry per CDR3 protein. The repertoire consists of 530,000 or so distinct CDR3 sequences, with about half occurring once and the leading ten covering around 7.7%. Material for sequencing was peripheral blood or thyroid tissue (not recorded which). Source of these receptors: a woman aged 18 to 35 with Graves' hyperthyroidism. CDR3s include the opening cysteine and the closing phenylalanine or tryptophan. D genes are given only for firm matches. Size is omitted from some rows. Given values are once, few, many or a class for expanded clones.

d_call: TRBD2
clone_size: NA
j_call: TRBJ2-7
v_call: TRBV7-6
cdr3_nt: TGTGCCAGCAGCTCAAAACTAGCGGGAGGGCCGAGCTGTTTCGAGCAGTACTTC
cdr3_aa: CASSSKLAGGPSCFEQYF

d_call: NA
clone_size: NA
j_call: TRBJ1-1
v_call: TRBV5-1
cdr3_nt: TGCGCCAGCAGCTTGGACAGATCTGAAGCTTTCTTT
cdr3_aa: CASSLDRSEAFF

d_call: NA
clone_size: many
j_call: TRBJ1-1
v_call: TRBV5-1
cdr3_nt: TGCGCCAGCAGCTTGGCGGCGGTGAACACTGAAGCTTTCTTT
cdr3_aa: CASSLAAVNTEAFF

d_call: NA
clone_size: many
j_call: TRBJ1-1
v_call: TRBV27
cdr3_nt: TGTGCCAGCAGAACGGTTGGCGTCGAAGCTTTCTTT
cdr3_aa: CASRTVGVEAFF

d_call: NA
clone_size: many
j_call: TRBJ1-5
v_call: TRBV20-1
cdr3_nt: TGCAGTGGGGCCGGAGGCAATCAGCCCCAGCATTTT
cdr3_aa: CSGAGGNQPQHF

d_call: NA
clone_size: NA
j_call: TRBJ1-1
v_call: TRBV19
cdr3_nt: TGTGCCAGTAGTAGGGGGGTGAGCGCTGAAGCTTTCTTT
cdr3_aa: CASSRGVSAEAFF

d_call: TRBD2
clone_size: NA
j_call: TRBJ2-7
v_call: TRBV20-1
cdr3_nt: TGCAGTGCTACTGGGACTAGCGGTTGGGGCGATGAGCAGTACTTC
cdr3_aa: CSATGTSGWGDEQYF

d_call: NA
clone_size: NA
j_call: TRBJ2-3
v_call: TRBV5-1
cdr3_nt: TGCGCCAGCAGCTCCGGACAAAGCACAGATACGCAGTATTTT
cdr3_aa: CASSSGQSTDTQYF

d_call: NA
clone_size: many
j_call: TRBJ1-3
v_call: TRBV29-1
cdr3_nt: TGCAGCGTTGAGTCTGACTCTGGAAACACCATATATTTT
cdr3_aa: CSVESDSGNTIYF

d_call: NA
clone_size: NA
j_call: TRBJ2-3
v_call: TRBV4-1
cdr3_nt: TGTGCCAGCAGCGTTTGGGCAGATACGCAGTATTTT
cdr3_aa: CASSVWADTQYF

d_call: NA
clone_size: few
j_call: TRBJ1-2
v_call: TRBV3-1
cdr3_nt: TGTGCCAGCAGCCGCATCGGACAAGGCTATGGCTACACCTTC
cdr3_aa: CASSRIGQGYGYTF

d_call: NA
clone_size: many
j_call: TRBJ2-5
v_call: TRBV12-5
cdr3_nt: TGTGCTAGTGTCCTCACAGAGACCCAGTACTTC
cdr3_aa: CASVLTETQYF

d_call: TRBD2
clone_size: once
j_call: TRBJ2-7
v_call: TRBV15
cdr3_nt: TGTGCCACCAGGGGACTAGCGGGAACTTTCTACGAGCAGTACTTC
cdr3_aa: CATRGLAGTFYEQYF

d_call: NA
clone_size: NA
j_call: TRBJ1-2
v_call: TRBV12-3/TRBV12-4
cdr3_nt: TGTGCCAGCAGCCAGGCCCGACGCGGCTACACCTTC
cdr3_aa: CASSQARRGYTF

d_call: NA
clone_size: once
j_call: TRBJ1-5
v_call: TRBV29-1
cdr3_nt: TGCAGCGCTGGGGGTAGGCAGCCCCAGCATTTT
cdr3_aa: CSAGGRQPQHF

d_call: TRBD1
clone_size: many
j_call: TRBJ2-5
v_call: TRBV12-5
cdr3_nt: TGTGCTAGTGGTCCTCAGACAGGGGGGACCCAGTACTTC
cdr3_aa: CASGPQTGGTQYF

d_call: TRBD1
clone_size: many
j_call: TRBJ2-7
v_call: TRBV7-2
cdr3_nt: TGTGCCAGCAGACTCGGACAGGGGAACTACGAGCAGTACTTC
cdr3_aa: CASRLGQGNYEQYF

d_call: TRBD2
clone_size: NA
j_call: TRBJ2-1
v_call: TRBV2
cdr3_nt: TGCGCCAGCAGCCCCCGACTAGCGGGAGAGCGGGAGCAGTTCTTC
cdr3_aa: CASSPRLAGEREQFF

d_call: TRBD2
clone_size: few
j_call: TRBJ2-1
v_call: TRBV7-3
cdr3_nt: TGTGCCAGCAGCTTAAGCGGGAGGGGCAATGAGCAGTTCTTC
cdr3_aa: CASSLSGRGNEQFF

d_call: NA
clone_size: NA
j_call: TRBJ1-4
v_call: TRBV2
cdr3_nt: TGTGCCAGACCGGGACCACGAGGAAAACTGTTTTTT
cdr3_aa: CARPGPRGKLFF

d_call: TRBD1
clone_size: NA
j_call: TRBJ1-6
v_call: TRBV12-5
cdr3_nt: TGTGCTAGTGGTTTGAGAACCGGGACAGGCTCCCCCAATTCACCCCTCCACTTT
cdr3_aa: CASGLRTGTGSPNSPLHF

d_call: NA
clone_size: few
j_call: TRBJ2-3
v_call: TRBV29-1
cdr3_nt: TGCAGCGTTGGCTCTAACCCATTGACAGATACGCAGTATTTT
cdr3_aa: CSVGSNPLTDTQYF

d_call: NA
clone_size: NA
j_call: TRBJ1-1
v_call: TRBV25-1
cdr3_nt: TGTGCCAGCGTTGTAGGGTTAGGGGGCACTGAAGCTTTCTTT
cdr3_aa: CASVVGLGGTEAFF

d_call: NA
clone_size: NA
j_call: TRBJ2-7
v_call: TRBV10-3
cdr3_nt: TGTGCCATCTGTCGACGTACAGGCAATGAGCAGTACTTC
cdr3_aa: CAICRRTGNEQYF